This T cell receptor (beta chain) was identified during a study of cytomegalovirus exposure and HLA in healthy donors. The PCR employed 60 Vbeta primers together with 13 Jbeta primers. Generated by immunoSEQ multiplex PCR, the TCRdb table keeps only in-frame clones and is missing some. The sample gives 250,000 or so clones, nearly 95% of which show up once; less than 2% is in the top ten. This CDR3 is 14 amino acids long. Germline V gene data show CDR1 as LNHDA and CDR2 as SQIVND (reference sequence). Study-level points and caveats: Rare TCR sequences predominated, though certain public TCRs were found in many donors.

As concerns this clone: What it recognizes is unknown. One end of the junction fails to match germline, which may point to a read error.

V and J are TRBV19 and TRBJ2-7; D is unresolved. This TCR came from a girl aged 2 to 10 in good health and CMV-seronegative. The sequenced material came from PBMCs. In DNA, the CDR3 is TGTGCCGTCGGCGGCCCCCCCTACTCCTCCGAGCAGTACTTC. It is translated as CAVGGPPYSSEQYF.